This T cell receptor beta chain came from a study of coeliac disease. Overall study: Each coeliac patient was active, refractory type I, or diet-controlled.

J gave up 4 bases and V 6 bases, and 6 bases lay outside the gene matches. Germline CDR1 and CDR2: MNHEY and SMNVEV (reference sequence). This CDR3 has 14 amino acids. TCRdb's table, derived via immunoSEQ multiplex PCR, lists solely in-frame clones and lacks some. The sample lists about 6,700 clones, approximately 64% occurring once. Each fraction contributed one roughly 500,000-cell aliquot for sequencing. For this clone: Its matching antigen is unknown.

Study conclusions and caveats: Published gliadin-specific TRB sequences appeared in about 55% of the 18 coeliac samples, 1 of 6 controls. Most TRB amino acid sequences occurred in only one sample. Control samples showed higher TRB and TRG clonality than intraepithelial and lamina propria samples in active celiac disease.

The chain joins TRBV27 to TRBJ1-2; 9 nucleotides match TRBD1. Sequencing was done on a sample of lamina propria lymphocytes from the gut. The clonotype was recovered from a woman aged 18-29 years with active celiac disease. CDR3 nucleotide sequence: TGTGCCAGCAGCCTGACAGGGGGGATCTATGGCTACACCTTC. It codes for CASSLTGGIYGYTF.